This TCR beta chain was observed in a study of T-cell memory formation after mild COVID-19. In the study overall: TCR clusters mostly belonged to single donors.

This clonotype has just a few counts. Its antigen is undetermined. Study-level results: The authors did not confirm SARS-CoV-2 specificity of second-wave clones peaking day 37. Pre-infection memory contained some responding clones, which suggested that cross-reactive memory had joined. Day 15 to 85 contracting clones showed balanced CD4/CD8; day 15 to 37 expanders favored CD4+.

The CDR3 has 11 amino acids. Germline CDR1 reads DFQATT; CDR2 reads SNEGSKA (reference sequence). TCRdb reanalysed the 5' RACE reads using MiXCR and keeps one entry per CDR3 protein. The data contain roughly 320,000 distinct CDR3 sequences, 25% to 30% of them singletons. The sequenced sample was PBMCs or a T cell subset sorted from them (not recorded which). The chain links TRBV20-1 to TRBJ2-7; D perhaps matches TRBD1 (5 bases). The sequence came from an adult woman who had mild COVID-19 (a few samples of this study predate the infection). Cell type and time point are not known. The CDR3 protein is CSGQETYEQYF. In DNA form, the CDR3 reads TGCAGCGGACAAGAGACCTACGAGCAGTACTTC.